This is a list of T cell receptor beta chains from one sample in a study of T cell responses to AZD1222 COVID-19 vaccine. Clones were sequenced by immunoSEQ multiplex PCR, and TCRdb holds only the in-frame ones, with some missing. This table holds around 80,000 clones, approximately 83% found once. Sequences were derived from peripheral blood, sampled 28 days after the second AZD1222 dose. These TCRs come from an adult who received the AZD1222 COVID-19 vaccine. Both conserved end residues are part of each CDR3. Each record gives: J gene, V gene, D gene, clone size, CDR3 protein, CDR3 DNA. The D gene is left open where the match is weak. Clone size is shown for a subset of rows, as once, few, many or a class of expanded clone.

TRBJ2-1,TRBV7-9,.,.,CASTRGNEQFF,TGTGCCAGCACCAGGGGAAATGAGCAGTTCTTC
TRBJ1-2,TRBV28,.,once,CASSLSYGYTF,TGTGCCAGCAGTTTATCCTATGGCTACACCTTC
TRBJ2-6,TRBV5-1,.,.,CASSLEGRTTSSGANVLTF,TGCGCCAGCAGCTTGGAAGGCCGAACCACCTCCTCTGGGGCCAACGTCCTGACTTTC
TRBJ1-1,TRBV19,.,.,CASRDAGTRNTEAFF,TGTGCCAGTAGGGACGCAGGGACTCGGAACACTGAAGCTTTCTTT
TRBJ1-3,TRBV4-1,.,.,CASSGFGAGNTIYF,TGCGCCAGCAGCGGTTTTGGTGCTGGAAACACCATATATTTT
TRBJ2-1,TRBV19,.,.,CASKLDNEQFF,TGTGCCAGCAAACTAGACAATGAGCAGTTCTTC
TRBJ1-1,TRBV28,.,.,CAIQRNTEAFF,TGTGCTATACAGAGAAACACTGAAGCTTTCTTT
TRBJ1-5,TRBV15,.,many,CATSAGYNQPQHF,TGTGCCACCTCTGCCGGCTACAATCAGCCCCAGCATTTT
TRBJ1-2,TRBV28,.,.,CASSWTGGYTF,TGTGCCAGCAGTTGGACGGGGGGCTACACCTTC
TRBJ2-7,TRBV28,.,.,CASSPVPQGGYGQYF,TGTGCCAGCAGCCCCGTCCCCCAGGGGGGGTATGGGCAGTACTTC
TRBJ1-2,TRBV12-3/TRBV12-4,TRBD1,.,CASSEDRSYGYTF,TGTGCCAGCAGTGAGGACAGGTCCTATGGCTACACCTTC
TRBJ2-3,TRBV28,.,.,CASRNQGFPPKSTDTQYF,TGTGCCAGCAGAAACCAGGGTTTCCCCCCAAAAAGCACAGATACGCAGTATTTT
TRBJ2-3,TRBV11-2,.,.,CASSLGRTTDTQYF,TGTGCCAGCAGCTTAGGCAGAACCACAGATACGCAGTATTTT
TRBJ2-1,TRBV5-1,TRBD2,.,CASSAKTSGGFNEQFF,TGCGCCAGCAGCGCCAAGACTAGCGGGGGGTTCAATGAGCAGTTCTTC
TRBJ1-3,TRBV5-6,.,.,CASSLFGNSGNTIYF,TGTGCCAGCAGCTTGTTCGGAAACTCTGGAAACACCATATATTTT
TRBJ1-2,TRBV6-5,.,.,CASRTHQGTYGYTF,TGTGCCAGCAGAACTCACCAGGGAACATATGGCTACACCTTC
TRBJ1-1,TRBV23-1,TRBD1,.,CASSQRDREVDRPRMNTEAFF,TGCGCCAGCAGCCAACGGGACAGGGAGGTCGATCGCCCACGCATGAACACTGAAGCTTTCTTT
TRBJ1-6,TRBV18,.,few,CASSPTSGDSPLHF,TGTGCCAGCTCCCCGACCTCAGGGGATTCACCCCTCCACTTT
TRBJ2-7,TRBV6-6,TRBD1,.,CASSSLDRGYEQYF,TGTGCCAGCAGTTCGTTAGACAGGGGCTACGAGCAGTACTTC
TRBJ1-5,TRBV7-9,.,.,CASSLYGDSPQHF,TGTGCCAGCAGCTTATATGGGGATTCGCCCCAGCATTTT
TRBJ1-2,TRBV28,.,.,CASNRDNQYGYTF,TGTGCCAGCAACAGGGACAACCAGTATGGCTACACCTTC
TRBJ1-1,TRBV9,.,.,CASSVGGSVNTEAFF,TGTGCCAGCAGCGTAGGTGGATCGGTGAACACTGAAGCTTTCTTT
TRBJ2-1,TRBV15,TRBD1,.,CATSRGGGQGYNEQFF,TGTGCCACCAGCAGAGGAGGGGGACAGGGTTACAATGAGCAGTTCTTC
TRBJ2-3,TRBV5-1,TRBD2,.,CASSLQRGGSTDTQYF,TGCGCCAGCAGCTTGCAGCGGGGGGGGAGTACAGATACGCAGTATTTT
TRBJ1-1,TRBV21-1,.,.,CASRGQGKLWDTEAFF,TGTGCCAGCAGAGGACAGGGGAAGTTGTGGGACACTGAAGCTTTCTTT
TRBJ2-1,TRBV6-5,TRBD1,.,CASSTQGANEQFF,TGTGCCAGCAGTACCCAGGGGGCCAATGAGCAGTTCTTC
TRBJ1-2,TRBV28,.,.,CASRDYRGGYTF,TGTGCCAGCAGGGACTACCGGGGGGGATACACCTTC
TRBJ2-3,TRBV6-5,.,.,CATALGTDHTDTQYF,TGTGCCACCGCACTCGGGACTGATCATACAGATACGCAGTATTTT
TRBJ1-6,TRBV28,.,.,CASSGGRGRSSPLHF,TGTGCCAGCAGTGGGGGGAGGGGAAGGAGTTCACCCCTCCACTTT
TRBJ2-7,TRBV7-9,TRBD2,.,CASSSVTGRGGHEQYF,TGTGCCAGCAGTTCAGTTACGGGGCGGGGGGGGCACGAGCAGTACTTC
TRBJ1-5,TRBV4-1,TRBD1,.,CASSQGLRGQGNQPQHF,TGCGCCAGCAGCCAAGGACTTAGGGGACAGGGGAACCAGCCCCAGCATTTT
TRBJ2-2,TRBV7-7,TRBD1,.,CASSLGGTGGTGELFF,TGTGCTAGCAGCTTAGGAGGGACAGGGGGCACCGGGGAGCTGTTTTTT
TRBJ1-5,TRBV28,.,few,CAGMRMGYNQPQHF,TGTGCAGGGATGCGTATGGGATACAATCAGCCCCAGCATTTT
TRBJ1-3,TRBV28,.,.,CASSQSGNTIYF,TGTGCCAGCAGCCAATCTGGAAACACCATATATTTT
TRBJ1-1,TRBV7-9,.,.,CASSFGLLREDTEAFF,TGTGCCAGCAGCTTTGGTCTTCTGAGGGAGGACACTGAAGCTTTCTTT
TRBJ2-2,TRBV19,.,.,CASSRPQPNTGELFF,TGTGCCAGTAGTAGACCCCAGCCTAACACCGGGGAGCTGTTTTTT
TRBJ1-2,TRBV9,.,.,CASRTPGGLYGYTF,TGTGCCAGCAGAACCCCAGGAGGCCTATATGGCTACACCTTC
TRBJ1-5,TRBV2,TRBD1,.,CASRTGGQGNQPQHF,TGTGCCAGCAGGACAGGGGGCCAGGGCAATCAGCCCCAGCATTTT
TRBJ1-1,TRBV7-8,.,.,CASSSGGYSLLVGAFF,TGTGCCAGCAGCTCTGGGGGGTATTCACTTCTTGTTGGAGCTTTCTTT
TRBJ2-3,TRBV2,.,.,CASSEAQRGTQYF,TGTGCCAGCAGTGAAGCGCAGAGAGGTACGCAGTATTTT
TRBJ1-1,TRBV7-9,.,.,CASSRNLGGLDEAFF,TGTGCCAGCAGCAGGAATCTGGGTGGTTTAGACGAAGCTTTCTTT
TRBJ2-7,TRBV6-6,TRBD2,once,CASSDSGGRSYEQYF,TGTGCCAGCAGCGACAGCGGGGGGAGGTCCTACGAGCAGTACTTC
TRBJ1-5,TRBV10-1,.,.,CASSGGSGQPQHF,TGCGCCAGCAGTGGAGGTTCCGGTCAGCCCCAGCATTTT
TRBJ1-5,TRBV3-1/TRBV3-2,TRBD1,.,CASSTGQLNQPQHF,TGTGCCAGCAGTACGGGACAGCTGAATCAGCCCCAGCATTTT
TRBJ1-2,TRBV7-9,TRBD1,once,CASSFFSTGTANYGYTF,TGTGCCAGCAGCTTCTTCTCAACCGGGACAGCCAACTATGGCTACACCTTC
TRBJ1-4,TRBV7-9,TRBD1,.,CASSYGTGEIATNEKLFF,TGTGCCAGCAGCTATGGGACAGGCGAAATTGCAACTAATGAAAAACTGTTTTTT
TRBJ1-5,TRBV5-1,.,.,CASSLDVNQPQHF,TGCGCCAGCAGCTTGGACGTAAATCAGCCCCAGCATTTT
TRBJ2-7,TRBV5-1,.,.,CASSSLLYEQYF,TGCGCCAGCAGCAGTCTTTTATACGAGCAGTACTTC
TRBJ1-2,TRBV28,.,.,CASSRILRESPIGYTF,TGTGCCAGCAGTCGCATCCTTAGGGAATCCCCCATCGGCTACACCTTC
TRBJ2-5,TRBV5-1,TRBD1,.,CASSLDSGGEETQYF,TGCGCCAGCAGCTTGGACTCAGGGGGCGAGGAGACCCAGTACTTC
TRBJ1-1,TRBV9,TRBD1,.,CASSTGGRMNTEAFF,TGTGCCAGCAGCACAGGGGGTAGGATGAACACTGAAGCTTTCTTT
TRBJ2-1,TRBV5-1,.,.,CASSLVGREQFF,TGCGCCAGCAGCTTGGTAGGGCGTGAGCAGTTCTTC
TRBJ2-7,TRBV11-3,.,few,CASSMGGNAQYF,TGTGCCAGCAGTATGGGTGGGAATGCCCAGTACTTC
TRBJ2-3,TRBV6-2/TRBV6-3,TRBD2,.,CASSPIAGGFKTDTQYF,TGTGCCAGCAGTCCCATAGCGGGGGGATTTAAAACAGATACGCAGTATTTT
TRBJ2-1,TRBV2,TRBD1,once,CASSGRDRVVNEQFF,TGTGCCAGCAGCGGAAGGGACAGGGTGGTCAATGAGCAGTTCTTC